This T cell receptor (beta chain) appears in the sequencing data of a study of shared clonotypes between healthy human individuals. This clone occurred many times. Its specificity is not known. Trimming cost V 1 base and J 6 bases, with 15 bases left between them. This CDR3 is built from 16 residues. Germline V lookup: CDR1 MNHNS, CDR2 SASEGT. Sorted-subset replicate PCRs used around 220 ng DNA, approximately 33,000 T cell genomes. Assay: immunoSEQ multiplex PCR; the TCRdb copy retains only in-frame clones and omits some. Of about 960,000 clones in the sample, 76% are singletons; the top ten hold over 1.3%. The study's findings and limits: It was observed that roughly 5.1% of naive CD4 clonotypes were shared across a few donors.

Input material: memory CD4+ T cells sorted from blood. Subset described: CD45RA-negative fraction. J is TRBJ1-4 and V is TRBV6-1; the D is unclear. The receptor was derived from a man in his late teens or twenties in good health. CDR3 nucleotide sequence: TGTGCCAGCAGTGAAGTCTATAGGAGGGCGGATGAAAAACTGTTTTTT. Amino acids: CASSEVYRRADEKLFF.